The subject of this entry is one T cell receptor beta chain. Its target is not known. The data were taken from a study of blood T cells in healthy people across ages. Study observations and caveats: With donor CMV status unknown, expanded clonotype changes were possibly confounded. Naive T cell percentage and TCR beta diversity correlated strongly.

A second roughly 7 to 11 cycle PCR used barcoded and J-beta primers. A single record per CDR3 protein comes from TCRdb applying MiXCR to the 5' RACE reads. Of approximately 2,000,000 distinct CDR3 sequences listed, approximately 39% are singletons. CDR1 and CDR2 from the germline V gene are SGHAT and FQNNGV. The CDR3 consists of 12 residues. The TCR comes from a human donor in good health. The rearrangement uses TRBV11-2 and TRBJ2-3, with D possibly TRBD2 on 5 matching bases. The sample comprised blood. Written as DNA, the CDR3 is TGTGTCGCGGGCCTAACAACAGATACGCAGTATTTT. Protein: CVAGLTTDTQYF.